These 19 T cell receptor beta chains were all obtained from the same sample, sequenced in a study of spatial heterogeneity in lung cancer. General study findings and limits: The study found that expanded intratumoral alpha and beta TCR counts tracked tumor mutation counts.

The antigens for these receptors are not known. Stated time point: sample taken at primary tumor resection. Using its own MiXCR run on the 5' RACE reads, TCRdb lists one record per CDR3 protein. The table lists about 13,000 distinct CDR3 sequences, about 6% of them singletons. The sequencing here drew on lung tumor tissue, taken at surgery. These receptors were obtained from a female donor with early-stage non-small cell lung cancer.

Many counts were recorded for this clonotype. The chain combines TRBV28 with TRBJ2-7, with D tentatively TRBD1 (5 bases). Germline CDR1 is MDHEN and CDR2 is SYDVKM. The CDR3 spans 14 residues. V was clipped by 6 bases and J by 2 bases, with 14 bases between them. The chain's CDR3 is CASRTTGGPYEQYF. The DNA of the CDR3 is TGTGCCAGCAGGACCACAGGTGGCCCCTACGAGCAGTACTTC.

This clonotype was observed at least ten times. This chain links TRBV4-1 with TRBJ1-2; TRBD1 matches at 10 bases. Per germline, CDR1 MGHRA and CDR2 YSYEKL. This CDR3 spans 15 amino acids. Trimming at V came to 0 bases and at J to 7 bases, leaving 5 bases not matched to a gene. The CDR3 bases are TGCGCCAGCAGCCAAGATCGACAGGGGGCGACTGGCTACACCTTC. Translating it yields CASSQDRQGATGYTF.

This clonotype appeared many times. This rearrangement joins TRBV5-1 to TRBJ1-1; D is ambiguous. The CDR3 covers 15 residues. With 4 bases removed from V and 2 bases from J, the gap between germline ends came to 15 bases. The V gene's germline CDR1 is SGHRS and CDR2 YFSETQ. The DNA of the CDR3 is TGCGCCAGCAGCCCTGGAAAGGTAACAAACACTGAAGCTTTCTTT. Encoded protein: CASSPGKVTNTEAFF. The full variable domain, in which reference TRBV5-1 and TRBJ1-1 provide the parts outside the CDR3, is KAGVTQTPRYLIKTRGQQVTLSCSPISGHRSVSWYQQTPGQGLQFLFEYFSETQRNKGNFPGRFSGRQFSNSRSEMNVSTLELGDSALYLCASSPGKVTNTEAFFGQGTRLTVV.

This clonotype was observed at least ten times. The V and J genes are TRBV29-1 and TRBJ2-3; D is uncertain. The V gene lost 5 bases and the J gene lost 5 bases, with 8 bases spanning the gap. Germline V CDR1 and CDR2: SQVTM, ANQGSEA. The CDR3 contains 11 residues. The CDR3 here is CSVFGLDTQYF. The CDR3 nucleotides are TGCAGCGTTTTTGGGTTAGATACGCAGTATTTT.

V and J are TRBV2 and TRBJ1-5; 10 bases map to TRBD1. The CDR3 loop spans 17 amino acids. Trimming cost V 5 bases and J 1 base; bases outside gene matches: 8. Looked up from germline, CDR1 is SNHLY and CDR2 is FYNNEI. The chain's CDR3 is CASSYAPGQGSNQPQHF. The DNA of the CDR3 is TGTGCCAGCAGTTATGCCCCGGGACAGGGGAGCAATCAGCCCCAGCATTTT.

This clonotype has at least ten counts. An end of the junction differs from the germline gene, which may be a read error. The V call is TRBV7-9, the J call TRBJ2-5; perhaps TRBD2 as D (6 bases). The germline CDR1 and CDR2 sequences are SEHNR and FQNEAQ (reference sequence). The CDR3 covers 12 residues. The CDR3 loop reads CASSLVGGTQYF. CDR3 bases: TGTGCCAGCAGCTTAGTAGGAGGGACCCAGTATTTC. Based on the CDR3 plus reference TRBV7-9 and TRBJ2-5, the full variable domain is DTGVSQNPRHKITKRGQNVTFRCDPISEHNRLYWYRQTLGQGPEFLTYFQNEAQLEKSRLLSDRFSAERPKGSFSTLEIQRTEQGDSAMYLCASSLVGGTQYFGPGTRLLVL.

This clonotype showed up many times. The genes are TRBV6-1 and TRBJ1-2; maybe TRBD1 (6 bases). The CDR3 loop spans 17 amino acids. Trimming cost V 4 bases and J 5 bases, with 23 bases left between them. CDR1 is MNHNS, CDR2 SASEGT, per germline. CDR3 coding DNA: TGTGCCAGCAGTGGTACAGGGACTTGGGGAAGGGCATATGGCTACACCTTC. The encoded protein is CASSGTGTWGRAYGYTF.

V usage is TRBV2 and J usage is TRBJ2-1, with TRBD2 identical over 10 bases. Germline V gives CDR1 SNHLY, CDR2 FYNNEI. The CDR3 contains 18 residues. Trimming cost V 1 base and J 0 bases; bases outside gene matches: 6. CDR3 bases: TGTGCCAGCAGTGAAGTAGCGGGGGGCACCTCCTCCTACAATGAGCAGTTCTTC. Translated, it gives CASSEVAGGTSSYNEQFF.

By proportion, this clonotype is medium-sized. V is TRBV12-3 or TRBV12-4 and J is TRBJ1-2; 12 bases match TRBD1. The CDR3 totals 13 residues. Trimming took 3 bases from V and 10 from J; bases not matched to a gene: 3. The CDR3 spells CASSFGTGGYYTF. CDR3 coding DNA: TGTGCCAGCAGTTTCGGGACAGGGGGCTACTACACCTTC.

This clonotype is labeled as medium-sized (0.01 to 0.1%). This rearrangement joins TRBV7-8 to TRBJ2-7; D may be TRBD1 (6 bases). Germline V gene lookup returns CDR1 SGHVS and CDR2 FQNEAQ. V shed 3 bases and J shed 5 bases, with 17 bases lying between them. The CDR3 runs to 15 residues. CDR3: CASSFIRGRRDEQYF. The CDR3 DNA is TGTGCCAGCAGCTTTATCAGGGGTCGTAGGGACGAGCAGTACTTC.

This clonotype came up once. The V call is TRBV29-1, the J call TRBJ1-1, with 8 bases matching TRBD1. V lost 7 bases and J lost 1; bases outside the gene matches: 2. The CDR3 extends over 12 amino acids. CDR1 and CDR2 (germline): SQVTM, ANQGSEA. CDR3 coding DNA: TGCAGCGCAGGGGGCCGGAACACTGAAGCTTTCTTT. It yields the protein CSAGGRNTEAFF.

This clonotype was seen ten or more times. The chain combines TRBV20-1 with TRBJ2-6; 13 bases match TRBD2. V was pared by 4 bases and J by 2 bases, with 2 bases of the junction left unmatched. The CDR3 is 16 amino acids. Germline CDR1 is DFQATT and CDR2 is SNEGSKA (reference sequence). The CDR3 protein is CSATGLAGAGANVLTF. CDR3 sequence (DNA): TGCAGTGCTACTGGACTAGCGGGGGCTGGGGCCAACGTCCTGACTTTC.

This clonotype was recorded at least ten times. The chain couples TRBV2 to TRBJ2-2; 8 bases align to TRBD1. With 7 bases clipped from V and 5 bases from J, the junction kept 3 bases outside the gene matches. Germline-derived CDR1 and CDR2 are SNHLY and FYNNEI. The CDR3 covers 13 residues. The CDR3 reads CASKGQETGELFF. CDR3 coding DNA: TGTGCCAGCAAGGGACAGGAGACCGGGGAGCTGTTTTTT.

This clonotype was recorded many times. The V gene is TRBV21-1, the J gene TRBJ2-3; the DNA was not used to check the table's D call, TRBD2. TRBV21-1 is assigned pseudogene status. The CDR3 sequence is 14 residues long. As DNA, the CDR3 is TGTGCCACCAAAGCGGCGGCCAGCACAGATACGCAGTATTTT. This codes for CATKAAASTDTQYF.

This clonotype was counted many times. This chain links TRBV4-1 with TRBJ2-1; 8 nucleotides line up with TRBD2. V trimming: 5 bases; J trimming: 0 bases; junction bases outside the gene matches: 3. The length of the CDR3 is 15 residues. From germline, CDR1 is MGHRA and CDR2 YSYEKL. The CDR3 sequence is CASSIAGLSYNEQFF. The DNA of the CDR3 is TGCGCCAGCAGCATAGCGGGGCTCTCCTACAATGAGCAGTTCTTC.

This clonotype was observed many times. CDR3 amino acids: CAIQQLAKNIQYF. CDR3 DNA: TGTGCCATCCAACAGCTAGCCAAAAACATTCAGTACTTC. The rearrangement links TRBV10-3 to TRBJ2-4; D ambiguous. Germline CDR1 ENHRY, CDR2 SYGVKD. With 8 bases removed from V and 0 bases from J, the gap between germline ends came to 8 bases. The CDR3 covers 13 residues.

There are many counts of this clonotype. The chain employs TRBV6-6 and TRBJ2-3; TRBD1 agrees at 7 bases. Germline lookup yields CDR1 MNHNY and CDR2 SVGAGI (reference sequence). After removal of 2 bases from V and 2 bases from J, the junction contained 7 bases not matched to a gene. This CDR3 region has 16 residues. The CDR3 region has the DNA TGTGCCAGCAGTTACCACAGGGGTGAATCCACAGATACGCAGTATTTT. This codes for CASSYHRGESTDTQYF.

This clonotype was picked up many times. The rearrangement links TRBV11-1 to TRBJ2-2; 8 bases map to TRBD2. The length of the CDR3 is 17 residues. Germline CDR1 reads SGHAT; CDR2 reads FQDESV (reference sequence). The trim removed 4 bases at V and 6 bases at J, leaving 13 bases unmatched. CDR3 sequence reads: CASSWIQGGGSAGELFF. CDR3 coding DNA: TGTGCCAGCAGCTGGATACAGGGCGGGGGGTCCGCCGGGGAGCTGTTTTTT.

This clonotype was detected many times. The chain has TRBV11-2 and TRBJ1-1; a possible D gene is TRBD1 (5 bases). Per the germline V gene, CDR1 is SGHAT and CDR2 is FQNNGV. Trimming removed 5 bases at V and 10 bases at J, with 14 bases between. This CDR3 region has 12 residues. DNA for the CDR3: TGTGCCAGCAGCACCATTCAGGGTAGAGCTTTCTTT. Protein: CASSTIQGRAFF.